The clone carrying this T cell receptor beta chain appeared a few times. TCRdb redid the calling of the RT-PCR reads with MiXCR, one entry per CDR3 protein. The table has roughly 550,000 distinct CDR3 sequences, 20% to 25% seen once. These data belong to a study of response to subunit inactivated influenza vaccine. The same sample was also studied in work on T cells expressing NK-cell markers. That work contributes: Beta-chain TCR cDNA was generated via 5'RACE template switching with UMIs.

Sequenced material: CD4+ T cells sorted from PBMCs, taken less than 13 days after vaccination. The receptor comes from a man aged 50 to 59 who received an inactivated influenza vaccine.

DNA of the CDR3: TGTGCCAGCAGCGGTCGATTGGAGGGCCACACAGATACGCAGTATTTT. Amino acids: CASSGRLEGHTDTQYF. V is TRBV7-9 and J is TRBJ2-3, with D perhaps matching TRBD2 (6 bases). This CDR3 is 16 amino acids long. Germline V gene sequence: CDR1 SEHNR, CDR2 FQNEAQ (reference sequence). V lost 5 bases and J 2 bases, leaving 17 bases between the germline ends.